A selection of T cell receptor beta chains follows, all from one sample in a study of tumor and adjacent non-tumor tissue in lung cancer. One entry per CDR3 protein results from TCRdb running MiXCR on the multiplex PCR reads. The sample carries 55,000 to 75,000 distinct CDR3 sequences, 50% to 60% recorded once. The sample consisted of lung tumor tissue. These receptors were taken from a man between 45 and 60 years old with non-small cell lung cancer. Each CDR3 is given with its conserved first and last residue. A D gene is named only where the DNA matches it firmly. Clone size is given for some rows only: seen once, a few or many times, or a class if the clone is expanded.

j_call clone_size d_call v_call cdr3_aa cdr3_nt
TRBJ2-3 once NA TRBV10-2 CASSEAGVWTDMQYF TGCGCCAGCAGTGAGGCAGGGGTCTGGACAGATATGCAGTATTTT
TRBJ2-7 few NA TRBV5-1 CASSLQGYEQYF TGCGCCAGCAGCTTACAGGGCTACGAGCAGTACTTC
TRBJ2-1 NA TRBD2 TRBV5-6 CASSPLGEGLHNEHFF TGTGCCAGCAGCCCGCTGGGGGAGGGCCTCCACAATGAGCATTTCTTC
TRBJ2-3 NA NA TRBV9 CASSYGSTDAQYF TGTGCCAGCAGCTACGGTAGCACAGATGCGCAGTATTTT
TRBJ1-6 once TRBD1 TRBV10-3 CAISEQTGEGNNSLLIF TGTGCCATCAGTGAGCAAACAGGGGAAGGAAATAATTCACTCCTCATCTTT
TRBJ2-7 many TRBD1 TRBV14 CASSQGQGYEQYF TGTGCCAGCAGCCAAGGACAGGGCTACGAGCAGTACTTC
TRBJ2-3 NA NA TRBV6-5 CASSWTWDFYYTDTQYF TGTGCCAGCAGTTGGACATGGGATTTCTACTACACAGATACGCAGTATTTT
TRBJ1-1 once NA TRBV29-1 CRVGSGLNTEAFF TGCAGAGTTGGGTCAGGACTCAACACTGAGGCTTTCTTT
TRBJ1-2 NA NA TRBV4-1 CASSHRTFDGYTF TGCGCCAGCAGCCACCGGACCTTCGACGGCTATACCTTC
TRBJ2-1 NA NA TRBV4-2 CASSQDLWTSNEQLF TGTGCCAGCAGCCAGGATCTTTGGACTTCCAATGAGCAGTTGTTC
TRBJ2-3 many TRBD2 TRBV6-5 CASSRPTLRGGSADTQYF TGTGCCAGCAGCCGCCCTACTTTGCGGGGGGGATCGGCAGATACGCAGTATTTT
TRBJ2-5 many NA TRBV5-4 CASSSGPGTQYF TGTGCCAGCAGCTCCGGACCGGGGACCCAGTACTTC
TRBJ2-2 NA NA TRBV12-5 CASGLGLVKSTGELFF TGTGCTAGTGGTTTGGGACTAGTGAAGAGCACCGGGGAGCTGTTTTTT
TRBJ2-6 NA TRBD2 TRBV29-1 CSVGELGGANLPTF TGCAGCGTTGGAGAGCTCGGGGGGGCCAACCTCCCGACCTTC